The 30 T cell receptor beta chains given below trace back to one sample, sequenced in a study of radiotherapy plus CTLA-4 blockade in lung cancer. Method: immunoSEQ multiplex PCR; TCRdb's copy keeps in-frame clones and lacks some. The profile shows about 83,000 clones, around 76% of them singletons. The material sequenced was peripheral blood, taken from a patient treated with radiotherapy plus ipilimumab. The receptors come from a human donor with non-small cell lung cancer who had a partial response to radiotherapy plus ipilimumab. Some clones in this sample may be carry-over from other donors' samples.

This chain connects TRBV5-1 to TRBJ2-1; TRBD2 matches at 13 bases. There are 15 residues in the CDR3. V lost 4 bases and J lost 10; bases outside the gene matches: 8. Germline lookup yields CDR1 SGHRS and CDR2 YFSETQ. CDR3 DNA: TGCGCCAGCAGCCGTGGACTAGCGGGAGCGGAGGAGCAGTTCTTC. Encoded protein: CASSRGLAGAEEQFF.

The V gene is TRBV7-8, the J gene TRBJ1-2; tentatively, D is TRBD1 (6 bases). Germline CDR1 and CDR2: SGHVS and FQNEAQ. The CDR3 is made up of 14 amino acids. Deletions cut 7 bases from V and 7 bases from J, with 19 bases between. This CDR3 is CASTPQAGVGGYTF. For the CDR3, the DNA is TGTGCCAGCACCCCCCAGGCAGGGGTGGGTGGCTACACCTTC.

The J gene is TRBJ1-1, the V gene TRBV6-5; D is uncertain. The CDR3 loop spans 14 amino acids. From germline, CDR1 is MNHEY and CDR2 SVGAGI. V gave up 5 bases and J gave up 5 bases, with 15 bases separating them. In DNA form, the CDR3 reads TGTGCCAGCAGTCCCGGGGTGAGTGGGACTGAAGCTTTCTTT. Protein sequence: CASSPGVSGTEAFF.

The chain carries TRBV5-1 and TRBJ2-1; 13 bases are a match to TRBD2. Per germline, CDR1 SGHRS and CDR2 YFSETQ. J lost 6 bases, V lost 3 bases, and 9 bases had no gene match. The CDR3 extends over 17 amino acids. The CDR3 reads CASSSFGTSGGANEQFF. For the CDR3, the DNA is TGCGCCAGCAGCTCCTTCGGAACTAGCGGGGGGGCCAATGAGCAGTTCTTC.

The V call is TRBV23-1, the J call TRBJ1-2; tentative D call: TRBD1 (5 bases). TRBV23-1 falls under the ORF class, with uncertain function. This CDR3 comprises 17 residues. The V end lost 0 bases, the J end lost 4 bases, and 18 bases lay between the germline ends. CDR3 in DNA: TGCGCCAGCAGTCAATCGACAGCGCCTCACACCCCCTATGGCTACACCTTC. It encodes CASSQSTAPHTPYGYTF.

The chain couples TRBV11-2 to TRBJ2-2; D gene unclear. This CDR3 comprises 14 residues. V was trimmed by 6 bases and J by 7 bases, leaving 15 bases between them. Germline CDR1 SGHAT, CDR2 FQNNGV. The CDR3 sequence: CASRRQVDGGELFF. CDR3 nucleotide sequence: TGTGCCAGCAGAAGGCAGGTCGATGGCGGGGAGCTGTTTTTT.

The V gene is TRBV18, the J gene TRBJ2-7; 7 bases are a match to TRBD1. The CDR3 sequence is 12 residues long. The ends lost 6 bases at V and 6 bases at J; junction bases unmatched: 5. Looked up from germline, CDR1 is KGHSH and CDR2 is LQKENI. Here the CDR3 reads CASSLRDSEQYF. In nucleotides, the CDR3 is TGTGCCAGCTCCCTCCGGGACAGCGAGCAGTACTTC.

V gene TRBV7-3 combines with J gene TRBJ1-1; D remains ambiguous. The V gene lost 5 bases and the J gene lost 7 bases, with 11 bases spanning the gap. Germline V gives CDR1 SGHTA, CDR2 FQGTGA. This CDR3 has 12 residues. The CDR3 region has the DNA TGTGCCAGCAGCCCAGGATACAGTGAAGCTTTCTTT. It codes for CASSPGYSEAFF.

The chain links TRBV28 to TRBJ1-5; tentative D call: TRBD1 (5 bases). The V gene lost 2 bases and the J gene lost 2 bases, with 10 bases spanning the gap. The CDR3 is 15 residues long. The V gene's germline CDR1 is MDHEN and CDR2 SYDVKM. CDR3 in amino acids: CASSLPGGGNQPQHF. The CDR3, as DNA: TGTGCCAGCAGTTTACCGGGGGGTGGCAATCAGCCCCAGCATTTT.

The chain recombines TRBV19 with TRBJ2-1; D possibly corresponds to TRBD1 (6 bases). Trimming removed 5 bases from V and 4 bases from J, with 15 bases in between. CDR3 size: 15 residues. Germline V gives CDR1 LNHDA, CDR2 SQIVND (reference sequence). The CDR3 coding sequence is TGTGCCAGTAGTGGCAGGGGTGTCCCTTACAATGAGCAGTTCTTC. Its protein product is CASSGRGVPYNEQFF.

This clone has a handful of counts. The genes are TRBV7-2 and TRBJ2-7; D remains unclear. The CDR3 contains 14 residues. CDR1 and CDR2 (germline): SGHTA, FQGNSA. The V end was cut by 5 bases, the J end by 2 bases, with 13 bases between. The CDR3 coding sequence is TGTGCCAGCAGCCGCCCAGTAATCCCCTACGAGCAGTACTTC. Amino acid sequence: CASSRPVIPYEQYF.

The rearrangement links TRBV7-2 to TRBJ2-1; D gene unclear. The germline V and J ends were trimmed by 5 bases and 4 bases, with 12 bases remaining between them. There are 14 residues in the CDR3. The germline CDR1 and CDR2 sequences are SGHTA and FQGNSA. CDR3 region: CASSLKTGYNEQFF. CDR3 in DNA: TGTGCCAGCAGCCTCAAGACTGGTTACAATGAGCAGTTCTTC.

The chain employs TRBV7-8 and TRBJ2-1; a weak D match, TRBD2 (5 bases). The germline V gene encodes CDR1 SGHVS and CDR2 FQNEAQ. V was clipped by 5 bases and J by 0 bases, with 11 bases between them. The CDR3 spans 15 residues. The CDR3 sequence is CASSPASISYNEQFF. CDR3 DNA sequence: TGTGCCAGCAGCCCCGCTAGCATCTCCTACAATGAGCAGTTCTTC.

The chain employs TRBV28 and TRBJ2-1; 13 bases agree with TRBD2. Trimming at V came to 2 bases and at J to 11 bases, leaving 12 bases not matched to a gene. Germline-derived CDR1 and CDR2 are MDHEN and SYDVKM. The length of the CDR3 is 17 residues. The CDR3 sequence is CASSLPPLAGGPNQQFF. The CDR3 DNA sequence: TGTGCCAGCAGTTTACCCCCACTAGCGGGAGGGCCTAATCAGCAGTTCTTC.

The V call is TRBV7-9, the J call TRBJ2-4, with D possibly matching TRBD2 (6 bases). This CDR3 spans 12 amino acids. CDR1 is SEHNR and CDR2 is FQNEAQ in the germline V gene (reference sequence). V was cut by 1 base and J by 13 bases, with 11 bases left in between. This CDR3 reads CASSLERGMQYF. The CDR3 nucleotides read TGTGCCAGCAGCTTAGAACGCGGGATGCAGTACTTC.

This chain joins TRBV19 and TRBJ2-3; 13 bases match TRBD2. Germline V gives CDR1 LNHDA, CDR2 SQIVND (reference sequence). The CDR3 loop spans 17 amino acids. V lost 6 bases to trimming and J lost 0 bases; unmatched junction nucleotides: 6. This chain's CDR3 is CASSPGLAGQSTDTQYF. Here the CDR3 DNA reads TGTGCCAGTAGCCCGGGACTAGCGGGGCAAAGCACAGATACGCAGTATTTT.

The chain links TRBV7-3 to TRBJ2-1, with 7 bases fitting TRBD1. J lost 4 bases, V lost 5 bases, and 8 bases had no gene match. Germline V lookup: CDR1 SGHTA, CDR2 FQGTGA. The CDR3 totals 15 residues. The CDR3 region is CASSLQSTGYNEQFF. The CDR3, as DNA: TGTGCCAGCAGCCTCCAATCGACAGGGTACAATGAGCAGTTCTTC.

The J gene is TRBJ2-7, the V gene TRBV5-6, with 8 bases that match TRBD1. Germline CDR1 is SGHDT and CDR2 is YYEEEE. CDR3 length equals 16 residues. V dropped 4 bases and J dropped 3; count of bases not matched to a gene: 12. CDR3: CASSERGRGLIYEQYF. The CDR3 DNA sequence: TGTGCCAGCAGCGAGAGGGGCAGGGGGCTAATCTACGAGCAGTACTTC.

The chain has TRBV6-6 and TRBJ2-3, with TRBD2 matching over 8 bases. Trimming took 7 bases from V and 4 from J; bases not matched to a gene: 13. The V gene's germline CDR1 is MNHNY and CDR2 SVGAGI (reference sequence). This CDR3 contains 16 residues. CDR3 coding DNA: TGTGCCAGCAAAGAAGGGGTAGCGGGGCCACCAGATACGCAGTATTTT. It codes for CASKEGVAGPPDTQYF.

J is TRBJ1-4 and V is TRBV6-1; tentatively, D is TRBD1 (5 bases). Germline CDR1 is MNHNS and CDR2 is SASEGT. CDR3 length: 12 residues. V lost 6 bases and J 7 bases, leaving 9 bases between the germline ends. The CDR3 DNA reads as TGTGCCAGCAGGGCGGGGGGTGAAAAACTGTTTTTT. Translation: CASRAGGEKLFF.

The chain recombines TRBV5-1 with TRBJ2-2; D is unclear. CDR1 is SGHRS and CDR2 is YFSETQ in the germline V gene. The CDR3 totals 16 residues. The V end was cut by 0 bases, the J end by 2 bases, with 11 bases between. This chain's CDR3 is CASSLVLSSNTGELFF. The CDR3 nucleotides read TGCGCCAGCAGCTTGGTTCTATCGTCAAACACCGGGGAGCTGTTTTTT.

The V call is TRBV29-1, the J call TRBJ1-5; 11 bases fit TRBD1. Per germline, CDR1 SQVTM and CDR2 ANQGSEA. This CDR3 has 16 amino acids. The junction had 8 bases not matched to a gene; V was cut back by 6 bases and J by 1 base. The CDR3 region is CSVAGTGGLSNQPQHF. The CDR3 DNA reads as TGCAGCGTCGCCGGGACAGGGGGACTAAGCAATCAGCCCCAGCATTTT.

This CDR3 is CASSRGSGQGTGELFF. CDR3 nucleotides: TGTGCCAGCAGCAGAGGGTCGGGACAGGGGACCGGGGAGCTGTTTTTT. This chain connects TRBV7-3 to TRBJ2-2; the match to TRBD1 covers 10 bases. The ends lost 5 bases at V and 5 bases at J; junction bases unmatched: 8. The CDR3 has 16 residues. Germline CDR1 SGHTA, CDR2 FQGTGA.

The chain has TRBV10-3 and TRBJ1-6, with D perhaps TRBD1 (6 bases). The V gene lost 0 bases and the J gene lost 9 bases, with 15 bases spanning the gap. In germline, CDR1 is ENHRY, CDR2 SYGVKD. The CDR3 is made up of 16 amino acids. CDR3 loop: CAISESGGAMGSPLHF. The CDR3 bases are TGTGCCATCAGTGAGTCCGGGGGGGCAATGGGTTCACCCCTCCACTTT.

This clone has more than one count but fewer than ten. The rearrangement joins TRBV6-1 to TRBJ2-7; TRBD2 matches at 8 bases. V was pared by 7 bases and J by 3 bases, with 8 bases of the junction left unmatched. CDR3 size: 14 residues. Per germline, CDR1 MNHNS and CDR2 SASEGT. The CDR3 coding sequence is TGTGCCAGCACAACTAGCGGAACCCGCTACGAGCAGTACTTC. This sequence encodes CASTTSGTRYEQYF.

This clone was observed a few times. The rearrangement uses TRBV7-9 and TRBJ2-7, with D maybe TRBD1 (5 bases). Germline V gives CDR1 SEHNR, CDR2 FQNEAQ (reference sequence). Trimming shortened V by 5 bases and J by 2 bases, and 13 bases separated the two germline ends. CDR3 length: 14 amino acids. CDR3 coding DNA: TGTGCCAGCAGCGCAGGGATCCCGACCTACGAGCAGTACTTC. Encoded protein: CASSAGIPTYEQYF.

A few counts support this clone. The CDR3 region is CASRGIDRPYEQYF. Here the CDR3 DNA reads TGTGCCAGCAGGGGGATAGACAGACCCTACGAGCAGTACTTC. The chain employs TRBV6-5 and TRBJ2-7; tentatively, D is TRBD1 (5 bases). CDR3 length: 14 residues. CDR1 MNHEY and CDR2 SVGAGI come from the germline V gene. The V end lost 6 bases, the J end lost 2 bases, and 14 bases lay between the germline ends.

The chain is built from TRBV19 and TRBJ2-5; 8 bases are shared with TRBD1. V lost 6 bases, J lost 5 bases, and 5 bases stayed unmatched. The CDR3 length is 13 residues. Germline V gene sequence: CDR1 LNHDA, CDR2 SQIVND (reference sequence). For the CDR3, the DNA is TGTGCCAGTAGCAAGCGACAGGGGGAGACCCAGTACTTC. Its protein product is CASSKRQGETQYF. Variable domain in full (rest from reference TRBV19 and TRBJ2-5): DGGITQSPKYLFRKEGQNVTLSCEQNLNHDAMYWYRQDPGQGLRLIYYSQIVNDFQKGDIAEGYSVSREKKESFPLTVTSAQKNPTAFYLCASSKRQGETQYFGPGTRLLVL.

The genes are TRBV6-1 and TRBJ1-6; unclear D gene. The CDR3 length is 13 residues. The ends were cut back, 8 bases at V and 9 bases at J, with 14 bases in the middle. Per the germline V gene, CDR1 is MNHNS and CDR2 is SASEGT. CDR3 sequence (DNA): TGTGCCAGCTCCGGTCGACAACGTTCACCCCTCCACTTT. It translates to CASSGRQRSPLHF.

The V call is TRBV7-9, the J call TRBJ2-1, with 7 bases lining up with TRBD2. CDR3 size: 12 residues. Germline CDR1 reads SEHNR; CDR2 reads FQNEAQ (reference sequence). Trimming at V came to 0 bases and at J to 15 bases, leaving 5 bases not matched to a gene. The CDR3 coding sequence is TGTGCCAGCAGCTTAGCGGGGGGGGGTGCGTTCTTC. Translation: CASSLAGGGAFF.